Shown below are 9 T cell receptor beta chains from a single sample sequenced in a study of blood T cell repertoires in COVID-19. The data were produced by immunoSEQ multiplex PCR, yet TCRdb's version contains in-frame clones alone and is incomplete. The repertoire holds about 60,000 clones, with 88% as singletons. Sequencing was done on a sample of peripheral blood. These receptors all stem from a human donor in a cohort sampled during active COVID-19.

The V call is TRBV25-1, the J call TRBJ1-2; 8 bases match TRBD1. The V and J ends lost 3 bases and 3 bases, in that order; junction bases with no gene match: 9. Germline-derived CDR1 and CDR2 are MGHDK and SYGVNS. The CDR3 spans 16 residues. This CDR3 reads CASSDPAGQGDYGYTF. CDR3 in DNA: TGTGCCAGCAGTGACCCGGCAGGACAGGGTGACTATGGCTACACCTTC.

The V and J genes are TRBV6-1 and TRBJ2-7, with 11 bases matching TRBD2. The CDR3 is made up of 16 amino acids. The germline CDR1 and CDR2 sequences are MNHNS and SASEGT. V lost 1 base, J lost 2 bases, and 4 bases stayed unmatched. Written as DNA, the CDR3 is TGTGCCAGCAGTGAAGGGGCTAGCGGGAGGCCCTACGAGCAGTACTTC. It codes for CASSEGASGRPYEQYF.

V gene TRBV6-4 combines with J gene TRBJ2-1, with D perhaps TRBD1 (6 bases). The length of the CDR3 is 15 residues. The germline V gene has CDR1 MRHNA and CDR2 SNTAGT. V shed 3 bases and J shed 7 bases, with 16 bases lying between them. This CDR3 reads CASSEAAGETNEQFF. CDR3 DNA: TGTGCCAGCAGTGAGGCGGCAGGGGAAACGAATGAGCAGTTCTTC.

This clone was found a few times. The chain uses TRBV2 and TRBJ2-1; 11 nucleotides line up with TRBD2. The CDR3 consists of 15 residues. Germline CDR1 is SNHLY and CDR2 is FYNNEI. J was trimmed by 6 bases and V by 7 bases; bases with no gene match: 8. The CDR3 DNA reads as TGTGCCAGCACCAGAACCGGGACTAGCGGCAATGAGCAGTTCTTC. Translation gives CASTRTGTSGNEQFF. The full variable domain, rest sourced from reference TRBV2 and TRBJ2-1, is EPEVTQTPSHQVTQMGQEVILRCVPISNHLYFYWYRQILGQKVEFLVSFYNNEISEKSEIFDDQFSVERPDGSNFTLKIRSTKLEDSAMYFCASTRTGTSGNEQFFGPGTRLTVL.

The table lists this clone with a count of one. This chain joins TRBV5-1 and TRBJ2-7; 7 bases agree with TRBD1. The CDR3 is made up of 14 amino acids. The V and J ends lost 4 bases and 1 base, in that order; junction bases with no gene match: 5. Germline loops: CDR1 SGHRS, CDR2 YFSETQ. Here the CDR3 reads CASSGRQGSYEQYF. DNA for the CDR3: TGCGCCAGCAGCGGACGACAGGGTTCCTACGAGCAGTACTTC. Complete variable domain (other parts from reference TRBV5-1 and TRBJ2-7): KAGVTQTPRYLIKTRGQQVTLSCSPISGHRSVSWYQQTPGQGLQFLFEYFSETQRNKGNFPGRFSGRQFSNSRSEMNVSTLELGDSALYLCASSGRQGSYEQYFGPGTRLTVT.

The rearrangement links TRBV3-1 (or the pseudogene TRBV3-2) to TRBJ2-7, with D possibly TRBD2 on 6 matching bases. Germline values: CDR1 LGHDT, CDR2 YNNKEL (reference sequence). The V and J ends lost 4 bases and 0 bases respectively, with 7 bases between them. This CDR3 contains 13 residues. This chain's CDR3 is CASSLADSYEQYF. The CDR3 nucleotides are TGTGCCAGCAGCCTAGCGGACTCCTACGAGCAGTACTTC.

This clone was seen only once. The genes are TRBV5-1 and TRBJ2-1; perhaps TRBD2 as D (6 bases). CDR1 and CDR2 (germline): SGHRS, YFSETQ. There are 15 residues in the CDR3. Trimming stripped 0 bases from V and 7 bases from J, with 14 bases between. DNA of the CDR3: TGCGCCAGCAGCTTGGTTGGAGGGGAAGGGAATGAGCAGTTCTTC. Translation gives CASSLVGGEGNEQFF.

This chain links TRBV5-1 with TRBJ2-1; 9 bases agree with TRBD2. From germline, CDR1 is SGHRS and CDR2 YFSETQ. V trimming: 1 base; J trimming: 8 bases; junction bases outside the gene matches: 4. The CDR3 sequence is 14 residues long. CDR3 sequence (DNA): TGCGCCAGCAGCTTGAGTAGCGGGAGTTATGAGCAGTTCTTC. It translates to CASSLSSGSYEQFF.

The V and J genes are TRBV11-3 and TRBJ2-7, with D possibly being TRBD2 (5 bases). The CDR3 is made up of 14 amino acids. In germline, CDR1 is SGHNT, CDR2 YENEEA. Trimming pared 0 bases from V and 2 bases from J, leaving 8 bases between. This CDR3 is CASSLDGITYEQYF. DNA for the CDR3: TGTGCCAGCAGCTTAGACGGGATCACCTACGAGCAGTACTTC.